A selection of T cell receptor beta chains follows, all from one sample in a study of T cell responses to AZD1222 COVID-19 vaccine. Produced via immunoSEQ multiplex PCR; TCRdb's table is partial and in-frame only. The sample shows around 83,000 clones, just over 90% of them seen only once. Source: peripheral blood, taken 28 days after the second AZD1222 dose. These receptors all come from an adult who received the AZD1222 COVID-19 vaccine. Each CDR3 is given with its conserved first and last residue. A D gene is named only where the DNA matches it firmly. Clone sizes are given selectively: once, few, many, or a class where the clone is expanded.

-	15	-	TRBV9	TRBJ2-1	CASSEGSRAYNEQFF	TGTGCCAGCAGCGAGGGTAGTAGGGCCTACAATGAGCAGTTCTTC
-	13	-	TRBV11-1	TRBJ1-3	CASSFFQGNTIYF	TGTGCCAGCAGCTTCTTCCAGGGAAACACCATATATTTT
-	16	TRBD1	TRBV28	TRBJ1-5	CASSRFRDRVNQPQHF	TGTGCCAGCAGTCGGTTCCGGGACAGGGTGAATCAGCCCCAGCATTTT
once	14	-	TRBV28	TRBJ2-7	CASSAGTAWGGQYF	TGTGCCAGCAGTGCCGGGACAGCCTGGGGGGGGCAGTACTTC
-	15	-	TRBV28	TRBJ1-6	CASSIQPGSNSPLHF	TGTGCCAGCAGCATCCAGCCAGGGAGTAATTCACCCCTCCACTTT
-	13	-	TRBV6-5	TRBJ1-2	CASSSGQSYGYTF	TGTGCCAGCAGCAGTGGACAGAGTTATGGCTACACCTTC
-	14	-	TRBV7-2	TRBJ2-7	CASSEGTVSYEQYF	TGTGCCAGCAGCGAAGGGACGGTATCCTACGAGCAGTACTTC
-	13	-	TRBV7-3	TRBJ1-1	CASSPQENTEAFF	TGTGCCAGCAGCCCACAGGAGAACACTGAAGCTTTCTTT
-	12	-	TRBV19	TRBJ1-5	CASRNWGQPQHF	TGTGCCAGTAGAAATTGGGGTCAGCCCCAGCATTTT
-	14	-	TRBV4-3	TRBJ1-1	CASSQDPSATEAFF	TGCGCCAGCAGCCAAGATCCCTCAGCGACTGAAGCTTTCTTT
-	12	-	TRBV28	TRBJ1-5	CASSLSTQPQHF	TGTGCCAGCAGTTTGTCTACACAGCCCCAGCATTTT
few	14	-	TRBV12-5	TRBJ1-3	CARGIGGSGNTIYF	TGTGCTAGGGGTATTGGGGGCTCTGGAAACACCATATATTTT
-	17	TRBD1	TRBV10-2	TRBJ1-5	CASSQGASGYSNQPQHF	TGCGCCAGCAGTCAGGGGGCTTCGGGATATAGCAATCAGCCCCAGCATTTT
once	15	TRBD1	TRBV19	TRBJ1-3	CASSTGTGRGNTIYF	TGTGCCAGTAGTACTGGGACAGGGAGAGGAAACACCATATATTTT
-	14	-	TRBV6-5	TRBJ2-2	CASSPALNTGELFF	TGTGCCAGCAGCCCCGCCCTAAACACCGGGGAGCTGTTTTTT
-	12	-	TRBV14	TRBJ2-1	CASSQGFDEQFF	TGTGCCAGCAGCCAAGGTTTCGATGAGCAGTTCTTC
once	13	-	TRBV12-3/TRBV12-4	TRBJ1-2	CASSLFRVGGYTF	TGTGCCAGCAGTTTATTTCGTGTGGGAGGCTACACCTTC
-	16	TRBD1	TRBV7-8	TRBJ1-2	CASSFAGQGFFYGYTF	TGTGCCAGCAGCTTTGCGGGACAGGGGTTTTTCTATGGCTACACCTTC
-	17	-	TRBV19	TRBJ1-5	CASSIPYWGNSNQPQHF	TGTGCCAGTAGTATCCCCTATTGGGGGAATAGCAATCAGCCCCAGCATTTT
-	18	TRBD1	TRBV19	TRBJ1-1	CASSIDWGQTEMNTEAFF	TGTGCCAGTAGTATAGACTGGGGACAGACCGAAATGAACACTGAAGCTTTCTTT
-	17	TRBD2	TRBV18	TRBJ2-2	CASSPRLAATNTGELFF	TGTGCCAGCTCACCACGACTAGCAGCTACGAACACCGGGGAGCTGTTTTTT
-	17	TRBD2	TRBV7-9	TRBJ2-5	CASSFIQTSGGGETQYF	TGTGCCAGCAGCTTCATCCAGACTAGCGGGGGAGGAGAGACCCAGTACTTC
-	13	-	TRBV10-3	TRBJ1-1	CAISEITGTEAFF	TGTGCCATCAGTGAGATTACAGGGACTGAAGCTTTCTTT
-	13	TRBD2	TRBV7-9	TRBJ2-7	CASRSGLATEQYF	TGTGCCAGCAGATCAGGACTAGCGACCGAGCAGTACTTC
-	14	-	TRBV5-1	TRBJ1-2	CASSFNGPNYGYTF	TGCGCCAGCAGCTTTAATGGCCCAAACTATGGCTACACCTTC
-	16	-	TRBV6-6	TRBJ2-7	CASSYSTGYGTYEQYF	TGTGCCAGCAGTTACTCCACAGGGTACGGGACCTACGAGCAGTACTTC
-	14	-	TRBV13	TRBJ2-7	CASSLDRSAYEQYF	TGTGCCAGCAGCTTAGATAGATCGGCCTACGAGCAGTACTTC
-	18	TRBD2	TRBV5-4	TRBJ2-3	CASSSTSGGAISTDTQYF	TGTGCCAGCAGCTCCACTAGCGGGGGGGCCATTAGCACAGATACGCAGTATTTT
-	13	-	TRBV6-2/TRBV6-3	TRBJ1-1	CASSYGSRREAFF	TGTGCCAGCAGTTACGGGTCTAGGCGAGAAGCTTTCTTT